This T cell receptor (beta chain) was captured by sequencing in a study of T cells in Graves' hyperthyroidism and ophthalmopathy (dated by TCRdb to the late 2010s). For the wider study: A discovery cohort of approximately 100 patients, 43 with Graves' ophthalmopathy and under 60 with stable Graves' hyperthyroidism, was used to find distinguishing TCR V-J signatures. TCR Vbeta CDR3 sequencing of some 140 peripheral blood samples (approximately 44 ophthalmopathy, 75 to 80 hyperthyroidism and approximately 17 progressor patients) is reported in the paper. In six Graves' hyperthyroidism patients, the study also compared T-cell repertoires from thyroid tissue with T-cell repertoires from blood. An independent validation cohort of some 18 hyperthyroidism patients and about 15 patients who later progressed to ophthalmopathy tested prospective prediction of ophthalmopathy. The 95 to 100 discovery patients were randomly divided into training and test sets at a 7:3 ratio. After sampling, hyperthyroidism patients received methimazole starting at 30 mg daily, and ophthalmopathy patients received high-dose intravenous methylprednisolone. General findings and caveats noted by the study authors: Blood samples also contained most of the expanded thyroid clonotypes (frequency above 0.001), which suggests that blood repertoires may reflect thyroid immune responses. Sample size was not statistically predetermined, and investigators were not blinded to group allocation. A model built on a 13 V-J signature distinguished ophthalmopathy from stable hyperthyroidism, reaching 87.88% sensitivity and 81.08% specificity in cross-validation and 80%/75% in testing. In validation, progression to ophthalmopathy was predicted by the model with roughly 71% sensitivity and 72% to 85% specificity, a median of approximately 6.5 months before onset.

Patients with uncontrolled infections, other autoimmune diseases, pregnancy or lactation were excluded. Diagnoses were based on clinical symptoms, serum thyroxine and TRAb, thyroid ultrasound and orbital computed tomography. Total RNA was extracted using Trizol reagent, and RNA quality was assessed on an Agilent 2100 Bioanalyzer. Of note for this clonotype: The clone's antigen remains unknown. Base qualities are not at hand, and no much larger clone is one base apart.

The germline V gene gives CDR1 as SGHTA and CDR2 as FQGNSA. The CDR3 covers 14 residues, taking in both the cysteine and the phenylalanine. This entry keeps only the CDR3 DNA: 42 bases, framed from base 1. After removal of 7 bases from V and 8 bases from J, the junction retains 7 bases not matched to a gene. The TCR beta CDR3 regions were amplified from the RNA transcripts. The first round of RT-PCR for the TCR CDR3 was performed with the HTBI primer set and the Qiagen OneStep RT-PCR kit. A second multiplex PCR round built the libraries, followed by size selection and purification. The libraries were sequenced on an Illumina HiSeq2000 using paired-end 100 bp reads. The study's processing was this. Raw data were processed with SOAPnuke, discarding reads with adapters, uncalled bases, mean Phred below 15, or no exact constant-primer or identifier match. COPE v1.2.5 was used to merge high-quality paired reads, and clonotypes were defined as unique nucleotide sequences. Clonotypes were aligned to IMGT TRBV, TRBD and TRBJ reference segments using MiTCR v1.1. Analysis was restricted to V-J combinations with a frequency above 0.0001, which covered about 99% of repertoires. A TCS score was defined as the ratio of F50 (clonal expansion) to E x V (chaos), with BLOSUM62-based TCRdist applied between CDR3 peptides within each V-J. Welch's t-statistics and random forest reduced around 550 V-J features to some 14, which were used in a naive Bayes classifier (R e1071). Thyroid-blood repertoire similarity was quantified with the Morisita-Horn index. TCRdb trimmed public reads at Q25 via fastp, called clones via MiXCR and kept in-frame beta chains. Identical CDR3 proteins give one entry, which carries the most common genes and DNA. TCRdb's processing, not the authors' own work, is the source of the V and J calls. For this sample the table gives 450,000 to 700,000 distinct CDR3 sequences, of which 40% to 55% were detected only once. Of the sample, under 20% falls within the top ten clones.

The chain is assembled from TRBV7-2 and TRBJ1-4, and 10 junction bases match TRBD1. Sequencing was performed on peripheral blood or thyroid tissue (not recorded which). This TCR was recovered from an adult woman with Graves' disease, either hyperthyroidism or ophthalmopathy (not recorded which). The CDR3 region has the sequence CASITGQGEEKLFF. The DNA reads as follows: TGTGCCAGCATCACCGGACAGGGGGAGGAAAAACTGTTTTTT.